This T cell receptor (beta chain) was retrieved from a study of cytomegalovirus exposure and HLA in healthy donors. Findings and caveats of the study: Across all donors, roughly uniform sequencing depth was an assumption of the presence/absence analyses. Evidence from a later analysis indicated that most CMV-associated TCR beta chains looked HLA-restricted. Association of 15,000 to 20,000 TCR beta sequences with HLA alleles was found at 0.05 false discovery rate in a later analysis. Common viral pathogens seemed to be connected with several of the most significant clusters, according to a later analysis.

Comments on this clone: No antigen is known for it.

A multiplex PCR was run with 60 Vbeta primers and 13 Jbeta primers. Only in-frame clones appear in the TCRdb table, and some are missing; sequencing was by immunoSEQ multiplex PCR. In the table there are 150,000 to 200,000 clones, around 80% of which are singletons. This clonotype was sampled from a woman between 18 and 29 years old in good health and CMV-seropositive. Sequenced input: PBMCs.

The DNA for the CDR3 is TGTGCCTGGAGTGTGGGACTAGAGTCCGACGAGCAGTACTTC. Protein sequence: CAWSVGLESDEQYF. This chain links TRBV30 with TRBJ2-7, with TRBD2 matching over 8 bases. CDR1 GTSNPN and CDR2 SVGIG come from the germline V gene (reference sequence). The CDR3 extends over 14 amino acids. With 0 bases clipped from V and 5 bases from J, the junction kept 6 bases outside the gene matches.